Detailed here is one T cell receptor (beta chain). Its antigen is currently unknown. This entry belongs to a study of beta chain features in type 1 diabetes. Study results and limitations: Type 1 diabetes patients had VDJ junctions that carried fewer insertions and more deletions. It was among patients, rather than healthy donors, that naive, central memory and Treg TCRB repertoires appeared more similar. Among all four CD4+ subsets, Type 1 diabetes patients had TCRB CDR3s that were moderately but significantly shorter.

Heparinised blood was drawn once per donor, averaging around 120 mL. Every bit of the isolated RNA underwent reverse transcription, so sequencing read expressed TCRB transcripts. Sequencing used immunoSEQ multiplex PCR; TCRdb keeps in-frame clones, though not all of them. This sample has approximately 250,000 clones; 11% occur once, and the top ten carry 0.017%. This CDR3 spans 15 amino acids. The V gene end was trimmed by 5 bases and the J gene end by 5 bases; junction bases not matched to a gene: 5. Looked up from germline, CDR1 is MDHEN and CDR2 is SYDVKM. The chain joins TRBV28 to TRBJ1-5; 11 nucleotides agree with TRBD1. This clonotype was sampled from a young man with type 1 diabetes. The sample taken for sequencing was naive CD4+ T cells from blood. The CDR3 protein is CASSPTDRGHQPQHF. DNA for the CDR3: TGTGCCAGCAGTCCCACGGACAGGGGGCATCAGCCCCAGCATTTT.